This T cell receptor (beta chain) derives from a study of CD8 T cells in ankylosing spondylitis. Regarding the study as a whole: The study looked at matched synovial fluid samples from ankylosing spondylitis patients. Disease-linked clones were reported to be significantly enriched there.

The CDR3 spans 17 residues. V gave up 1 base and J gave up 4 bases; unmatched junction bases: 7. Per germline, CDR1 SGDLS and CDR2 YYNGEE. By quantitative 5'-RACE with molecular barcodes, the TCR beta libraries were made. One entry per CDR3 protein results from TCRdb running MiXCR on the 5' RACE reads. This table holds 10,000 to 15,000 distinct CDR3 sequences, 2.5% to 3% found once. This clonotype was seen repeatedly, ten times or more. Antigen unknown. The TCR comes from a male donor with ankylosing spondylitis or in good health (not recorded which). This chain links TRBV9 with TRBJ2-2, with 10 positions matching TRBD2. The sequencing sample was made of blood, either unsorted or a sorted T cell fraction (not recorded which). This chain's CDR3 is CASSVTGLADTTGELFF. The CDR3 bases are TGTGCCAGCAGCGTAACAGGACTAGCGGACACCACCGGGGAGCTGTTTTTT.